The 26 T cell receptor beta chains presented below share a single source sample, sequenced in a study of vaccination and CD4 T cells after COVID-19. This sample's treatment: roughly ten-day PBMC culture with coronavirus spike peptide pools or control peptides (ViraFEST assay). An Oncomine TCR Beta short-read assay was used to sequence the DNA from cultured CD4+ T cells. TCRdb reanalysed the PCR reads using MiXCR and keeps one entry per CDR3 protein. The sample shows about 12,000 distinct CDR3 sequences, more than 40% of them seen only once. No antigen has been assigned to these receptors. Sequencing was performed on CD4+ T cells from blood, cultured in vitro. The receptors shown here come from a human donor who had recovered from COVID-19.

The chain is built from TRBV19 and TRBJ2-3; a weak D match, TRBD2 (5 bases). Trimming shortened V by 4 bases and J by 0 bases, and 11 bases separated the two germline ends. The germline gives CDR1 LNHDA, CDR2 SQIVND (reference sequence). CDR3 length equals 15 residues. Here the CDR3 DNA reads TGTGCCAGTAGTACGGGATTGGCCAGCACAGATACGCAGTATTTT. It encodes CASSTGLASTDTQYF.

Sample share makes this clonotype large. The rearrangement links TRBV20-1 to TRBJ1-6; weak D call: TRBD1 (5 bases). The CDR3 has 12 residues. With 8 bases removed from V and 6 bases from J, the gap between germline ends came to 11 bases. Germline values: CDR1 DFQATT, CDR2 SNEGSKA (reference sequence). The CDR3 is CSPGRINSPLHF. The CDR3 DNA follows: TGCAGTCCGGGACGGATTAATTCACCCCTCCACTTT.

The rearrangement links TRBV6-1 to TRBJ1-3; D ambiguous. The length of the CDR3 is 17 residues. The V and J ends lost 2 bases and 4 bases respectively, with 18 bases between them. Germline assignment: CDR1 MNHNS and CDR2 SASEGT. CDR3 sequence: CASSEISGRRMGNTIYF. Here the CDR3 DNA reads TGTGCCAGCAGTGAAATCTCCGGACGAAGGATGGGAAACACCATATATTTT.

This clonotype was detected a few times. The chain is built from TRBV20-1 and TRBJ2-7; D perhaps matches TRBD2 (6 bases). V was shortened by 6 bases and J by 2 bases, with 17 bases between the two germline ends. The CDR3 consists of 14 residues. The germline V gene has CDR1 DFQATT and CDR2 SNEGSKA (reference sequence). The CDR3 loop is CSAEPSLATYEQYF. CDR3 nucleotide sequence: TGCAGTGCGGAACCCAGTCTAGCGACCTACGAGCAGTACTTC.

This clonotype has a handful of counts. The V call is TRBV6-5, the J call TRBJ2-3; D may be TRBD2 (6 bases). Trimming took off 2 bases at V and 4 bases at J, with 10 bases between the two ends. This CDR3 region has 14 residues. Germline loops: CDR1 MNHEY, CDR2 SVGAGI. The DNA for the CDR3 is TGTGCCAGCAGTTACCGTAGGGAGGCAGATACGCAGTATTTT. Translation gives CASSYRREADTQYF.

The rearrangement joins TRBV6-1 to TRBJ2-2, with D tentatively TRBD1 (5 bases). This CDR3 is built from 16 residues. The V gene lost 7 bases and the J gene lost 1 base, with 16 bases spanning the gap. Germline V lookup: CDR1 MNHNS, CDR2 SASEGT. The CDR3 DNA reads TGTGCCAGCACCTTGGCGCAGGGAAGGAACACCGGGGAGCTGTTTTTT. Translated: CASTLAQGRNTGELFF.

CDR3 loop: CASSFGTGGGGETQYF. The CDR3 nucleotides are TGTGCCAGCAGTTTCGGGACAGGCGGTGGCGGAGAGACCCAGTACTTC. The V and J genes are TRBV28 and TRBJ2-5; 8 positions agree with TRBD1. The CDR3 totals 16 residues. The trim removed 3 bases at V and 4 bases at J, leaving 10 bases unmatched. From germline, CDR1 is MDHEN and CDR2 SYDVKM.

This clonotype was seen only a few times. The rearrangement links TRBV20-1 to TRBJ2-7, with TRBD2 matching over 9 bases. J was trimmed by 4 bases and V by 1 base; bases with no gene match: 8. The CDR3 is 15 residues long. Germline V gives CDR1 DFQATT, CDR2 SNEGSKA (reference sequence). CDR3 in amino acids: CSARGGRDALYEQYF. CDR3 bases: TGCAGTGCTAGAGGCGGGAGGGATGCCTTGTACGAGCAGTACTTC.

The CDR3, as DNA: TGTGCCAGCAGCTTAGGCGGCAACTACGAGCAGTACTTC. Residues: CASSLGGNYEQYF. This sequence joins TRBV7-2 and TRBJ2-7; no clear D gene. The V end was cut by 1 base, the J end by 3 bases, with 7 bases between. Germline V gene data show CDR1 as SGHTA and CDR2 as FQGNSA. The CDR3 covers 13 residues.

The genes are TRBV5-1 and TRBJ1-5; D is uncertain. CDR1 is SGHRS, CDR2 YFSETQ, per germline. CDR3 length equals 13 residues. The V gene lost 1 base and the J gene lost 5 bases, with 7 bases spanning the gap. Here the CDR3 DNA reads TGCGCCAGCAGCTTGACAGCCGATCAGCCCCAGCATTTT. This gives the protein CASSLTADQPQHF.

V is TRBV20-1 and J is TRBJ2-1; 9 bases align to TRBD2. The junction had 4 bases not matched to a gene; V was cut back by 3 bases and J by 4 bases. The V gene's germline CDR1 is DFQATT and CDR2 SNEGSKA (reference sequence). The CDR3 length is 14 residues. This CDR3 reads CSASPSGTYNEQFF. CDR3 bases: TGCAGTGCTAGCCCTAGCGGGACATACAATGAGCAGTTCTTC.

This clonotype was counted between two and nine times. V gene TRBV19 combines with J gene TRBJ1-5; D is perhaps TRBD1 (5 bases). This CDR3 comprises 15 residues. Germline V gene sequence: CDR1 LNHDA, CDR2 SQIVND (reference sequence). V was trimmed by 6 bases and J by 3 bases, leaving 15 bases between them. CDR3 sequence reads: CASSRDPQANQPQHF. DNA of the CDR3: TGTGCCAGTAGCCGGGACCCACAGGCCAATCAGCCCCAGCATTTT.

J is TRBJ2-4 and V is TRBV7-9; 10 bases map to TRBD1. The V gene's germline CDR1 is SEHNR and CDR2 FQNEAQ (reference sequence). The CDR3 totals 15 residues. With V trimmed by 5 bases and J by 12 bases, 13 bases remained unmatched. The CDR3 nucleotides read TGTGCCAGCAGCCTTAGCCCGGGACAGGGGAAGAATCAGTACTTC. Protein: CASSLSPGQGKNQYF.

The J gene is TRBJ2-2, the V gene TRBV30; the D is unclear. The CDR3 totals 13 residues. V gave up 0 bases and J gave up 4 bases, with 6 bases separating them. The germline V gene has CDR1 GTSNPN and CDR2 SVGIG (reference sequence). The CDR3 sequence: CAWSVQSTGELFF. The CDR3 nucleotides read TGTGCCTGGAGTGTCCAAAGCACCGGGGAGCTGTTTTTT.

This clonotype was recorded a few times. This rearrangement joins TRBV7-2 to TRBJ1-6; 7 positions match TRBD1. The V and J ends lost 5 bases and 0 bases, in that order; junction bases with no gene match: 1. The CDR3 has 15 residues. The V gene's germline CDR1 is SGHTA and CDR2 FQGNSA. DNA for the CDR3: TGTGCCAGCAGCCGGGACAGCTCCTATAATTCACCCCTCCACTTT. Translating gives CASSRDSSYNSPLHF.

This chain joins TRBV5-4 and TRBJ2-1; weak D call: TRBD1 (6 bases). CDR1 and CDR2 (germline): SGHNT, YYREEE (reference sequence). Trimming took 3 bases from V and 13 from J, leaving 14 bases between them. The CDR3 spans 12 residues. The CDR3: CASSSDRTPQFF. CDR3 in DNA: TGTGCCAGCAGCTCCGACAGGACCCCTCAGTTCTTC.

The rearrangement joins TRBV6-4 to TRBJ2-2, with 9 bases fitting TRBD2. The V segment lost 2 bases and the J segment 3 bases; nucleotides outside the gene matches: 1. Germline V gives CDR1 MRHNA, CDR2 SNTAGT. The CDR3 is 15 amino acids. The CDR3 DNA reads TGTGCCAGCAGTGACGGCGGGAGGGACACCGGGGAGCTGTTTTTT. This sequence encodes CASSDGGRDTGELFF.

The chain couples TRBV5-4 to TRBJ1-2; D gene uncertain. Germline CDR1 reads SGHNT; CDR2 reads YYREEE (reference sequence). Trimming cost V 0 bases and J 0 bases, with 9 bases left between them. This CDR3 contains 15 residues. The DNA of the CDR3 is TGTGCCAGCAGCTTGGACACCAAAGCTAACTATGGCTACACCTTC. Amino acids: CASSLDTKANYGYTF.

The chain couples TRBV7-2 to TRBJ2-7; 7 bases agree with TRBD2. The CDR3 totals 15 residues. In germline, CDR1 is SGHTA, CDR2 FQGNSA. V dropped 1 base and J dropped 6; count of bases not matched to a gene: 9. CDR3 in amino acids: CASSLGGGVISEQYF. The CDR3 DNA reads as TGTGCCAGCAGCTTAGGTGGGGGGGTGATCTCCGAGCAGTACTTC.

The chain has TRBV5-5 and TRBJ2-7; TRBD2 aligns across 8 bases. The CDR3 is 18 amino acids. Germline-derived CDR1 and CDR2 are SGHKS and YYEKEE (reference sequence). Trimming removed 1 base from V and 2 bases from J; junction bases left unmatched: 14. CDR3 sequence: CASSLRELAAKGAYEQYF. The CDR3, as DNA: TGTGCCAGCAGCTTGAGGGAACTAGCGGCAAAGGGGGCCTACGAGCAGTACTTC.

In this sample, this clonotype turned up a few times. The chain uses TRBV2 and TRBJ2-5; a weak D match, TRBD1 (5 bases). The germline CDR1 and CDR2 sequences are SNHLY and FYNNEI. V gave up 2 bases and J gave up 5 bases, with 9 bases separating them. CDR3 size: 13 residues. In nucleotides, the CDR3 is TGTGCCAGCAGTGAAAGTAGGGGCGAGACCCAGTACTTC. Translated, it gives CASSESRGETQYF.

This clonotype came up a few times. The chain couples TRBV6-2 or TRBV6-3 to TRBJ2-1; D unclear. This CDR3 has 14 amino acids. Germline values: CDR1 MNHEY, CDR2 SVGEGT. V gave up 2 bases and J gave up 4 bases, with 9 bases separating them. The CDR3 reads CASSYSFSYNEQFF. The CDR3 nucleotides read TGTGCCAGCAGTTACAGTTTTTCGTACAATGAGCAGTTCTTC.

V usage is TRBV28 and J usage is TRBJ1-1; TRBD1 agrees at 8 bases. Germline V gene data show CDR1 as MDHEN and CDR2 as SYDVKM. This CDR3 is 15 amino acids long. V was clipped by 6 bases and J by 5 bases; unmatched bases: 11. CDR3 protein: CASRSGQGGKTEAFF. The CDR3 coding sequence is TGTGCCAGCAGATCCGGACAGGGAGGGAAAACTGAAGCTTTCTTT.

This chain links TRBV30 with TRBJ2-2; D uncertain. The V gene lost 1 base and the J gene lost 5 bases, with 11 bases spanning the gap. This CDR3 region has 14 residues. Germline V lookup: CDR1 GTSNPN, CDR2 SVGIG (reference sequence). Here the CDR3 DNA reads TGTGCCTGGAGTGGCCACACAGTGACCGGGGAGCTGTTTTTT. It specifies CAWSGHTVTGELFF. Combining the CDR3 with reference TRBV30 and TRBJ2-2 gives the whole variable domain SQTIHQWPATLVQPVGSPLSLECTVEGTSNPNLYWYRQAAGRGLQLLFYSVGIGQISSEVPQNLSASRPQDRQFILSSKKLLLSDSGFYLCAWSGHTVTGELFFGEGSRLTVL.

The chain employs TRBV11-3 and TRBJ2-3; 8 nucleotides align to TRBD2. Germline CDR1 reads SGHNT; CDR2 reads YENEEA. The CDR3 loop spans 15 amino acids. Trimming cost V 1 base and J 4 bases; bases outside gene matches: 4. The CDR3 DNA reads as TGTGCCAGCAGCTTAGGGCTAGCGGGCCCAGATACGCAGTATTTT. This codes for CASSLGLAGPDTQYF.

This clonotype was counted a single time. The rearrangement joins TRBV23-1 to TRBJ1-1; D perhaps matches TRBD1 (5 bases). TRBV23-1 is assigned to the ORF class and has an uncertain function. Trimming left V 6 bases short and J 8 bases short, with 31 bases between. The CDR3 is 18 amino acids. DNA for the CDR3: TGCGCCAGCAGGACAGAAGGAAATCCTCCTTTTAAAATGGACGAAGCTTTCTTT. This codes for CASRTEGNPPFKMDEAFF.